These T cell receptor beta chains were read from a single sample in a study of beta chain bispecific antibodies for T cell cancers. Using its own MiXCR run on the 5' RACE reads, TCRdb lists one record per CDR3 protein. The profile shows 15,000 to 20,000 distinct CDR3 sequences, 2% to 2.5% of them singletons. Their cognate antigens are unknown. The specimen was healthy donor T cells cultured with leukemia cells. The receptors stem from a human donor in good health. Some clones in this sample may be carry-over from other donors' samples. CDR3s leave out the opening cysteine and the closing phenylalanine or tryptophan.

V gene,CDR3 protein
TRBV27,ASSFRTPSGGTDTQY
TRBV5-1,ASSLSGTGELF
TRBV28,ASSLRTAPYEQY
TRBV28,ASSLPPTALNTEAF
TRBV9,ASSTPRSSGGYNEQF
TRBV6-1,AIPTRDIVRGTGELF
TRBV2,ASYSGRSYNEQF
TRBV10-3,AISESTRNEQF
TRBV7-3,ASSLTGGVQETQY
TRBV4-1,ASSQGERGGSYEQY
TRBV27,ASGDRVNTIY
TRBV19,ASSYRGYSYEQY
TRBV3-1,ASSRRDRVTEAF
TRBV5-1,ASSLAASDTQY
TRBV19,ASLRPNTGELF
TRBV29-1,SAEGRTNTGELF
TRBV20-1,SARKVGAGGTYNEQF
TRBV2,ASSEYRVESTDTQY
TRBV4-2,ASSPAGTGYGYGYT
TRBV9,ASSPGPPNYEQY